The 13 T cell receptor beta chains below all came from one sample that was sequenced in a study of cytomegalovirus exposure and HLA in healthy donors. The primer mix had 60 Vbeta and 13 Jbeta primers. Libraries were prepared by immunoSEQ multiplex PCR; TCRdb keeps only in-frame clonotypes and omits some of them. The sample shows 100,000 to 150,000 clones, 70% to 80% of them seen only once. Sequencing used PBMCs. All receptors come from a female donor in good health and CMV-seronegative.

This sequence joins TRBV5-1 and TRBJ2-7; D possibly corresponds to TRBD1 (6 bases). Germline loops: CDR1 SGHRS, CDR2 YFSETQ. The CDR3 spans 14 residues. V lost 4 bases, J lost 2 bases, and 13 bases lay in between. CDR3 protein: CASSREGETYEQYF. The CDR3 DNA sequence: TGCGCCAGCAGCCGCGAGGGGGAGACCTACGAGCAGTACTTC.

V gene TRBV7-2 combines with J gene TRBJ2-7; TRBD2 aligns across 7 bases. The CDR3 sequence is 14 residues long. Trimming took 3 bases from V and 2 from J; bases not matched to a gene: 4. CDR1 and CDR2 (germline): SGHTA, FQGNSA. DNA of the CDR3: TGTGCCAGCAGCTTCGGGGGGTCCACCTACGAGCAGTACTTC. It yields the protein CASSFGGSTYEQYF.

V and J are TRBV6-5 and TRBJ2-1; 7 nucleotides agree with TRBD2. Trimming cost V 0 bases and J 8 bases; bases outside gene matches: 4. The CDR3 loop spans 14 amino acids. CDR1 MNHEY and CDR2 SVGAGI come from the germline V gene. This CDR3 is CASSYSGGRDEQFF. The CDR3 bases are TGTGCCAGCAGTTACTCGGGGGGGAGGGATGAGCAGTTCTTC.

This chain links TRBV9 with TRBJ2-1; the match to TRBD2 covers 9 bases. The V gene end was trimmed by 0 bases and the J gene end by 9 bases; junction bases not matched to a gene: 7. The CDR3 loop spans 15 amino acids. The germline gives CDR1 SGDLS, CDR2 YYNGEE. Written as DNA, the CDR3 is TGTGCCAGCAGCGTAGGAGCGGGGGGCCAATTTGAGCAGTTCTTC. Protein product: CASSVGAGGQFEQFF.

V and J are TRBV5-5 and TRBJ1-1, with D perhaps matching TRBD1 (5 bases). Germline CDR1 reads SGHKS; CDR2 reads YYEKEE (reference sequence). V lost 3 bases to trimming and J lost 2 bases, with 14 bases between them. The CDR3 is 15 amino acids. The CDR3 DNA sequence: TGTGCCAGCAGCTACTCGACAGTTCTTAACACTGAAGCTTTCTTT. It encodes CASSYSTVLNTEAFF.

The chain recombines TRBV19 with TRBJ1-4; possible D gene TRBD1, 5 bases. The germline V and J ends were trimmed by 7 bases and 5 bases, with 14 bases remaining between them. Germline assignment: CDR1 LNHDA and CDR2 SQIVND (reference sequence). The CDR3 contains 14 residues. The CDR3 sequence: CASKRDLRNEKLFF. Written as DNA, the CDR3 is TGTGCCAGTAAAAGGGACTTACGGAATGAAAAACTGTTTTTT.

V gene TRBV21-1 combines with J gene TRBJ1-4; TRBD1 was called by the table and not checked on the DNA. TRBV21-1 is listed as a pseudogene. CDR3 length: 18 residues. Written as DNA, the CDR3 is TGTGCCAGCAGCAAAGGGGGGGACAGGGGGGGAACTAATGAAAAACTGTTTTTT. Translating gives CASSKGGDRGGTNEKLFF.

This clone was observed a few times. The chain combines TRBV5-4 with TRBJ1-1; 11 bases map to TRBD1. The CDR3 is 18 amino acids. With V trimmed by 0 bases and J by 1 base, 8 bases remained unmatched. CDR1 SGHNT and CDR2 YYREEE come from the germline V gene (reference sequence). CDR3 protein: CASSLGGDRGRGNTEAFF. In DNA, the CDR3 is TGTGCCAGCAGCTTGGGGGGGGACAGGGGGAGGGGGAACACTGAAGCTTTCTTT. Filled out from reference TRBV5-4 and TRBJ1-1, the complete variable domain reads ETGVTQSPTHLIKTRGQQVTLRCSSQSGHNTVSWYQQALGQGPQFIFQYYREEENGRGNFPPRFSGLQFPNYSSELNVNALELDDSALYLCASSLGGDRGRGNTEAFFGQGTRLTVV.

This clone has more than one count but fewer than ten. V is TRBV27 and J is TRBJ1-5; possibly TRBD1 for D (6 bases). Germline V CDR1 and CDR2: MNHEY, SMNVEV (reference sequence). The CDR3 is 13 amino acids. Trimming took 7 bases from V and 4 from J, leaving 11 bases between them. In nucleotides, the CDR3 is TGTGCCAGCAAACAGGGCCGGAATCAGCCCCAGCATTTT. Its translation is CASKQGRNQPQHF.

Here the CDR3 reads CAISDPGLAGGYEQYF. CDR3 nucleotides: TGTGCCATCAGTGACCCTGGACTAGCGGGAGGGTACGAGCAGTACTTC. The gene calls are TRBV10-3 and TRBJ2-7; TRBD2 agrees at 15 bases. The CDR3 spans 16 residues. Germline V gene lookup returns CDR1 ENHRY and CDR2 SYGVKD. With 3 bases clipped from V and 4 bases from J, the junction kept 4 bases outside the gene matches.

V usage is TRBV7-2 and J usage is TRBJ1-5; possibly TRBD1 for D (6 bases). Germline V gene sequence: CDR1 SGHTA, CDR2 FQGNSA. There are 14 residues in the CDR3. Trimming took 7 bases from V and 6 from J, leaving 16 bases between them. The CDR3 loop is CASTGGPKGQPQHF. The CDR3 region has the DNA TGTGCCAGCACGGGGGGGCCCAAAGGTCAGCCCCAGCATTTT.

This clone was picked up a small number of times. The V call is TRBV29-1, the J call TRBJ2-7; D possibly corresponds to TRBD1 (6 bases). The V gene's germline CDR1 is SQVTM and CDR2 ANQGSEA. Between the trimmed V and J ends, which lost 4 bases and 4 bases, there was a span of 17 bases. The CDR3 totals 14 residues. The DNA for the CDR3 is TGCAGCGTTGTGGCGGACAGCAAAGGTTACGAGCAGTACTTC. It is translated as CSVVADSKGYEQYF.

The chain couples TRBV29-1 to TRBJ2-3; 8 bases fit TRBD1. V trimming: 1 base; J trimming: 4 bases; junction bases outside the gene matches: 13. The length of the CDR3 is 17 residues. CDR1 is SQVTM and CDR2 is ANQGSEA in the germline V gene. The CDR3 reads CSVEGPNRGFVADTQYF. Written as DNA, the CDR3 is TGCAGCGTTGAAGGTCCCAACAGGGGGTTCGTCGCAGATACGCAGTATTTT.